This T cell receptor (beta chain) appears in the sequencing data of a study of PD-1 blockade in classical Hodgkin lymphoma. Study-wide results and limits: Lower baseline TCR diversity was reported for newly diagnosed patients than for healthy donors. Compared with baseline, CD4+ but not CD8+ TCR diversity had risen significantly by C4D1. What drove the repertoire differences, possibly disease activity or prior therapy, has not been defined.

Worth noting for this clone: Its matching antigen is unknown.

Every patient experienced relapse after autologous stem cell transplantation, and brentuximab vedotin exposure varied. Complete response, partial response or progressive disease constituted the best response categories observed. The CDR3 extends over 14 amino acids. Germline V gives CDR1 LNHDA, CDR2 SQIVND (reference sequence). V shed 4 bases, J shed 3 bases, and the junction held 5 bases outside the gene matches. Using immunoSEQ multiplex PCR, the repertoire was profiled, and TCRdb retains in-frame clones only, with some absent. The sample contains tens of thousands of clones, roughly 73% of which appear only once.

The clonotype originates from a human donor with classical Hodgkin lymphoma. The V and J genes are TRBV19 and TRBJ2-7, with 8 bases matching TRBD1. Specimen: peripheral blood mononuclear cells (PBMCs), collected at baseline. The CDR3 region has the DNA TGTGCCAGTAGTAGGGGACAGGTGAACTACGAGCAGTACTTC. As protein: CASSRGQVNYEQYF.